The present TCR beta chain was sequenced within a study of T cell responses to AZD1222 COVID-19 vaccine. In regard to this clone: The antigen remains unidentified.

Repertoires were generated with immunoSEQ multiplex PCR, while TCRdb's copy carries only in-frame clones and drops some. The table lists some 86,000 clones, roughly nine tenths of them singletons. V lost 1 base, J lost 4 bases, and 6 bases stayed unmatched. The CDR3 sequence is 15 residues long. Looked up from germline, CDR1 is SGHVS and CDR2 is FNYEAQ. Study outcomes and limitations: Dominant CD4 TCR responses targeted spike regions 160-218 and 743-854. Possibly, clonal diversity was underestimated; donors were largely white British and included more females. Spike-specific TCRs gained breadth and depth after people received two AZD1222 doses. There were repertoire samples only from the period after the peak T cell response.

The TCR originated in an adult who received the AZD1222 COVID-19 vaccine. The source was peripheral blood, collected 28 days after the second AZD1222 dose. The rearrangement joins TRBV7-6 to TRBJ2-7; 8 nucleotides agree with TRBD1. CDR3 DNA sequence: TGTGCCAGCAGCTTAGAGCAGGGGGCATTTTACGAGCAGTACTTC. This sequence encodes CASSLEQGAFYEQYF.